This T cell receptor (beta chain) derives from a study of T cell responses to AZD1222 COVID-19 vaccine. V was pared by 5 bases and J by 6 bases, with 10 bases between. The germline V gene encodes CDR1 LNHDA and CDR2 SQIVND (reference sequence). The CDR3 is 12 amino acids. This table comes from immunoSEQ multiplex PCR, and its TCRdb copy is limited to in-frame clones, with some not included. The sample has about 93,000 clones; 80% to 90% are singletons. The source of this sequence is an adult in good health. The chain couples TRBV19 to TRBJ1-2; maybe TRBD1 (5 bases). The sequencing here drew on peripheral blood, taken on day 0 of AZD1222 vaccination. CDR3 protein: CASSEQADGYTF. CDR3 in DNA: TGTGCCAGTAGTGAACAGGCGGATGGCTACACCTTC.